The 17 T cell receptor beta chains below come from one sample, sequenced in a study of tumor-infiltrating lymphocytes in localized non-small cell lung cancer. Using immunoSEQ multiplex PCR, the repertoire was profiled, and TCRdb retains in-frame clones only, with some absent. The profile shows around 15,000 clones, 70% to 80% of them singletons. Material: lung tumor tissue. The receptors derive from a human donor with non-small cell lung cancer.

The chain uses TRBV15 and TRBJ2-5, with no clear D. The germline V gene encodes CDR1 LNHNV and CDR2 YYDKDF (reference sequence). V lost 0 bases and J 0 bases, leaving 8 bases between the germline ends. This CDR3 spans 15 amino acids. The CDR3 DNA sequence: TGTGCCACCAGCAGAGATATCGGCTACCAAGAGACCCAGTACTTC. Protein: CATSRDIGYQETQYF.

This rearrangement joins TRBV18 to TRBJ2-5; either TRBD1 or TRBD2 may supply D (5 bases each). V lost 6 bases, J lost 6 bases, and 17 bases lay in between. The CDR3 extends over 14 amino acids. From germline, CDR1 is KGHSH and CDR2 LQKENI. The CDR3 DNA is TGTGCCAGCTCTCGGGGCCAGGCTACGCAGACCCAGTACTTC. Translation: CASSRGQATQTQYF.

The table lists this clone with a count of one. This chain uses TRBV28 with TRBJ2-2; 8 bases fit TRBD2. In germline, CDR1 is MDHEN, CDR2 SYDVKM. The ends lost 10 bases at V and 7 bases at J; junction bases unmatched: 8. The CDR3 runs 13 residues. The CDR3 bases are TGTGCCACCCGACCCGGGGGGGTCGGGGAGCTGTTTTTT. Encoded protein: CATRPGGVGELFF.

The rearrangement joins TRBV20-1 to TRBJ2-3; D unresolved. The CDR3 sequence is 10 residues long. Germline V CDR1 and CDR2: DFQATT, SNEGSKA (reference sequence). The germline V and J ends were trimmed by 5 bases and 1 base, with 1 base remaining between them. The CDR3 coding sequence is TGCAGTGCTCGCACAGATACGCAGTATTTT. Encoded protein: CSARTDTQYF.

The chain has TRBV7-2 and TRBJ2-7, with TRBD2 matching over 11 bases. The length of the CDR3 is 13 residues. The germline V gene encodes CDR1 SGHTA and CDR2 FQGNSA. V shed 9 bases, J shed 4 bases, and the junction held 5 bases outside the gene matches. The CDR3 spells CASAGLAAYEQYF. CDR3 coding DNA: TGTGCCAGTGCGGGACTAGCGGCTTACGAGCAGTACTTC.

The rearrangement uses TRBV15 and TRBJ2-4; TRBD1 or TRBD2 may be the D gene (5 bases each). The germline V gene encodes CDR1 LNHNV and CDR2 YYDKDF (reference sequence). This CDR3 has 14 amino acids. The V and J ends lost 1 base and 8 bases respectively, with 12 bases between them. This CDR3 is CATSRAGTTHIQYF. The DNA of the CDR3 is TGTGCCACCAGCAGAGCGGGGACGACACACATTCAGTACTTC.

This rearrangement joins TRBV30 to TRBJ2-3; 11 positions agree with TRBD2. V shed 8 bases and J 4 bases; nucleotides not matched to a gene: 8. Germline-derived CDR1 and CDR2 are GTSNPN and SVGIG (reference sequence). The CDR3 spans 14 residues. The CDR3 sequence: CAERLAGKADTQYF. CDR3 nucleotide sequence: TGTGCCGAGAGACTAGCGGGGAAGGCAGATACGCAGTATTTT.

This rearrangement joins TRBV6-4 to TRBJ2-1; 8 nucleotides align to TRBD2. The CDR3 extends over 15 amino acids. Trimming cost V 6 bases and J 8 bases; bases outside gene matches: 12. Per the germline V gene, CDR1 is MRHNA and CDR2 is SNTAGT. CDR3 nucleotides: TGTGCCAGCAGCGGCCTTTTCGGGGGGGGACATGAGCAGTTCTTC. This gives the protein CASSGLFGGGHEQFF.

This chain joins TRBV19 and TRBJ2-7; TRBD1 is a possible D gene (6 bases). The CDR3 is made up of 17 amino acids. Germline V CDR1 and CDR2: LNHDA, SQIVND (reference sequence). Trimming pared 5 bases from V and 0 bases from J, leaving 20 bases between. In nucleotides, the CDR3 is TGTGCCAGTAGTGGGGTTGGTCGGGACACCAGCTCCTACGAGCAGTACTTC. Protein sequence: CASSGVGRDTSSYEQYF.

The chain joins TRBV6-1 to TRBJ1-2; 10 bases fit TRBD1. V trimming: 0 bases; J trimming: 8 bases; junction bases outside the gene matches: 9. Germline V gene lookup returns CDR1 MNHNS and CDR2 SASEGT. The CDR3 has 16 residues. CDR3 sequence reads: CASSEAGQGEWWGYTF. For the CDR3, the DNA is TGTGCCAGCAGTGAAGCCGGACAGGGGGAATGGTGGGGCTACACCTTC.

This chain uses TRBV5-1 with TRBJ1-4; the D gene is possibly TRBD1 (6 bases). Trimming took off 2 bases at V and 1 base at J, with 9 bases between the two ends. The CDR3 consists of 15 residues. CDR1 and CDR2 from the germline V gene are SGHRS and YFSETQ. CDR3 sequence (DNA): TGCGCCAGCAGCTTAGGGGGGCAAACTAATGAAAAACTGTTTTTT. This encodes CASSLGGQTNEKLFF.

This clone occurred once. V and J are TRBV6-6 and TRBJ2-1; possible D gene TRBD1, 6 bases. The V gene lost 5 bases and the J gene lost 2 bases, with 13 bases spanning the gap. Germline-derived CDR1 and CDR2 are MNHNY and SVGAGI (reference sequence). The CDR3 is 15 amino acids. The CDR3 coding sequence is TGTGCCAGCAGTATGGACAGTTTAACCTACAATGAGCAGTTCTTC. This encodes CASSMDSLTYNEQFF.

This clone was counted a few times. V and J are TRBV18 and TRBJ2-2, with 8 positions matching TRBD1. Unmatched junction bases numbered 5, after V lost 6 bases and J lost 2 bases. The germline gives CDR1 KGHSH, CDR2 LQKENI. This CDR3 has 15 residues. CDR3 sequence: CASSLDRVNTGELFF. For the CDR3, the DNA is TGTGCCAGCTCTTTGGACAGGGTTAACACCGGGGAGCTGTTTTTT.

Sample share makes this clone medium-sized. V and J are TRBV29-1 and TRBJ1-4; D is perhaps TRBD1 (6 bases). V was cut by 5 bases and J by 3 bases, with 13 bases left in between. Germline loops: CDR1 SQVTM, CDR2 ANQGSEA. This CDR3 contains 14 residues. CDR3 coding DNA: TGCAGCGTTCCCACAGGGCCGGCTAATGAAAAACTGTTTTTT. Translated, it gives CSVPTGPANEKLFF.

A few counts support this clone. The rearrangement links TRBV6-4 to TRBJ2-7; D remains ambiguous. CDR1 is MRHNA and CDR2 is SNTAGT in the germline V gene. Trimming pared 4 bases from V and 0 bases from J, leaving 10 bases between. This CDR3 contains 14 residues. For the CDR3, the DNA is TGTGCCAGCAGTGTCGGACCGGACTCCTACGAGCAGTACTTC. It encodes CASSVGPDSYEQYF.

The rearrangement joins TRBV4-1 to TRBJ2-2; 7 bases fit TRBD2. The CDR3 runs to 15 residues. Looked up from germline, CDR1 is MGHRA and CDR2 is YSYEKL. J was trimmed by 2 bases and V by 4 bases; bases with no gene match: 4. The CDR3 region has the DNA TGCGCCAGCAGCCCGGGACTATCAAACACCGGGGAGCTGTTTTTT. It specifies CASSPGLSNTGELFF.

V is TRBV2 and J is TRBJ2-2; D is perhaps TRBD2 (5 bases). The length of the CDR3 is 14 residues. Germline CDR1 and CDR2: SNHLY and FYNNEI. Trimming stripped 6 bases from V and 1 base from J, with 9 bases between. For the CDR3, the DNA is TGTGCCAGCAGGGTACTAGAGAACACCGGGGAGCTGTTTTTT. Translation: CASRVLENTGELFF.